This T cell receptor (beta chain) comes out of a study of CD8 T cells in Susac syndrome. Controls matched for sex and age were healthy donors. Negative isolation was used for CD8+ and CD4+ T cells, and FACS enrichment was applied to TEMRA cells. The CDR3 runs 16 residues. The V gene's germline CDR1 is MNHEY and CDR2 SVGAGI. Trimming shortened V by 0 bases and J by 4 bases, and 10 bases separated the two germline ends. RNA totalling about 0.45 to 1 ug underwent reverse transcription with random hexamers. Across 54 Vbeta and 13 Jbeta, TCR beta CDR3 was amplified with immunoSEQ multiplex PCR. TCRdb used MiXCR to reprocess the immunoSEQ multiplex PCR reads, holding one entry per CDR3 protein. The profile shows approximately 120,000 distinct CDR3 sequences, around 90% of them singletons.

The sequencing input was CD8+ T cells from PBMCs. This TCR was recovered from a human donor in good health. The V call is TRBV6-5, the J call TRBJ1-6; no clear D gene. In DNA, the CDR3 is TGTGCCAGCAGTTACTCCCCCGGGCCGTATAATTCACCCCTCCACTTT. This gives the protein CASSYSPGPYNSPLHF.